The 15 T cell receptor beta chains given below trace back to one sample, sequenced in a study of prognosis after radiotherapy for stage I lung cancer. Researchers used two-round multiplex PCR to amplify TCR beta CDR3 starting from genomic DNA. Every TRBV and TRBJ gene had its own specific primer in first-round PCR. TCRdb passed the multiplex PCR reads through MiXCR, listing each CDR3 protein once. This sample has 10,000 to 15,000 distinct CDR3 sequences, with 45% to 65% found just once. The starting material was PBMCs, obtained before or after stereotactic body radiation therapy (not recorded which). The origin of the receptors is a donor of 50 years or more with non-small cell lung cancer.

The chain has TRBV11-3 and TRBJ2-2, with D uncertain. There are 11 residues in the CDR3. Trimming pared 0 bases from V and 10 bases from J, leaving 3 bases between. Germline CDR1 and CDR2: SGHNT and YENEEA. DNA of the CDR3: TGTGCCAGCAGCTTAGACTTGGAGCTGTTTTTT. It codes for CASSLDLELFF.

This clonotype is termed medium-sized. The chain recombines TRBV27 with TRBJ2-3, with 7 nucleotides matching TRBD2. The V and J ends lost 6 bases and 2 bases, in that order; junction bases with no gene match: 2. Per germline, CDR1 MNHEY and CDR2 SMNVEV (reference sequence). There are 13 residues in the CDR3. The CDR3, as DNA: TGTGCCAGCAGAAGCGGGGTCACAGATACGCAGTATTTT. Translating gives CASRSGVTDTQYF.

The chain is built from TRBV5-1 and TRBJ2-7, with 9 bases lining up with TRBD2. Unmatched junction bases numbered 5, after V lost 6 bases and J lost 4 bases. This CDR3 is 13 amino acids long. Germline V lookup: CDR1 SGHRS, CDR2 YFSETQ. Here the CDR3 reads CASTAGGPYEQYF. DNA of the CDR3: TGCGCCAGCACAGCGGGAGGTCCGTACGAGCAGTACTTC.

This clonotype is classed as medium-sized (0.01 to 0.1%). The V and J genes are TRBV3-1 and TRBJ1-2; no clear D gene. Trimming pared 4 bases from V and 4 bases from J, leaving 16 bases between. Germline loops: CDR1 LGHDT, CDR2 YNNKEL (reference sequence). This CDR3 spans 15 amino acids. CDR3 sequence reads: CASSPRAALGYGYTF. The CDR3 coding sequence is TGTGCCAGCAGCCCAAGGGCGGCGCTAGGCTATGGCTACACCTTC. Full variable domain (remainder filled in from reference TRBV3-1 and TRBJ1-2): DTAVSQTPKYLVTQMGNDKSIKCEQNLGHDTMYWYKQDSKKFLKIMFSYNNKELIINETVPNRFSPKSPDKAHLNLHINSLELGDSAVYFCASSPRAALGYGYTFGSGTRLTVV.

This sequence joins TRBV6-1 and TRBJ2-7, with TRBD1 matching 11 bases. J gave up 3 bases and V 4 bases, and 2 bases lay outside the gene matches. Germline CDR1 MNHNS, CDR2 SASEGT. CDR3 length equals 14 residues. This CDR3 is CASSAGTGGYEQYF. CDR3 in DNA: TGTGCCAGCAGTGCCGGGACAGGGGGCTACGAGCAGTACTTC.

This clonotype is medium-sized. V and J are TRBV19 and TRBJ1-4, with 7 bases that match TRBD1. The CDR3 spans 12 residues. The V gene's germline CDR1 is LNHDA and CDR2 SQIVND (reference sequence). V lost 4 bases to trimming and J lost 11 bases; unmatched junction nucleotides: 4. The CDR3 nucleotides read TGTGCCAGTAGTACGACAGGGAGGAAACTGTTTTTT. Its translation is CASSTTGRKLFF.

The chain links TRBV13 to TRBJ1-1; perhaps TRBD1 as D (6 bases). V was shortened by 5 bases and J by 4 bases, with 20 bases between the two germline ends. Germline V gene sequence: CDR1 PRHDT, CDR2 FYEKMQ (reference sequence). This CDR3 contains 16 residues. DNA of the CDR3: TGTGCCAGCAGCCTACCCCCATACAGGGCGATCACTGAAGCTTTCTTT. It codes for CASSLPPYRAITEAFF.

This clonotype is judged medium-sized (0.01 to 0.1%). The chain carries TRBV14 and TRBJ2-1; D call uncertain. Trimming took off 0 bases at V and 10 bases at J, with 10 bases between the two ends. Germline values: CDR1 SGHDN, CDR2 FVKESK. CDR3 length equals 13 residues. This CDR3 reads CASSQDLVGEQFF. In nucleotides, the CDR3 is TGTGCCAGCAGCCAAGATCTCGTAGGCGAGCAGTTCTTC.

Judged by abundance, this clonotype is medium-sized. This sequence joins TRBV20-1 and TRBJ2-3; a possible D gene is TRBD2 (5 bases). This CDR3 is built from 13 residues. Germline CDR1 DFQATT, CDR2 SNEGSKA (reference sequence). V lost 4 bases and J lost 2, with 10 bases in between. For the CDR3, the DNA is TGCAGTGCTACCCTACTAGTCACAGATACGCAGTATTTT. Translating it yields CSATLLVTDTQYF.

This chain links TRBV7-2 with TRBJ1-5; no firm D call. Trimming removed 5 bases at V and 4 bases at J, with 15 bases between. The CDR3 covers 15 residues. CDR1 is SGHTA, CDR2 FQGNSA, per germline. The DNA of the CDR3 is TGTGCCAGCAGCGACGGTTTGGGAGTGAATCAGCCCCAGCATTTT. It codes for CASSDGLGVNQPQHF.

The gene calls are TRBV28 and TRBJ1-2, with no clear D. The ends were cut back, 2 bases at V and 4 bases at J, with 11 bases in the middle. There are 14 residues in the CDR3. Germline CDR1 MDHEN, CDR2 SYDVKM. CDR3 region: CASSLDARTYGYTF. CDR3 nucleotides: TGTGCCAGCAGTTTAGACGCCAGAACCTATGGCTACACCTTC.

Points on this clonotype: This may come from a read error, since a much larger clone is one base off. This rearrangement joins TRBV29-1 to TRBJ1-2; maybe TRBD1 (6 bases). Deletions cut 2 bases from V and 6 bases from J, with 25 bases between. The length of the CDR3 is 17 residues. CDR1 SQVTM and CDR2 ANQGSEA come from the germline V gene. The CDR3 DNA reads as TGCAGCGTTGAATTCGATCCCGGGACATATCAGAAAAATGGCTACACCTTC. Its protein product is CSVEFDPGTYQKNGYTF.

The chain uses TRBV27 and TRBJ1-2, with a tentative D call TRBD1 (6 bases). This CDR3 has 15 residues. Germline CDR1 and CDR2: MNHEY and SMNVEV (reference sequence). Between the trimmed V and J ends, which lost 4 bases and 4 bases, there was a span of 16 bases. Here the CDR3 DNA reads TGTGCCAGCAGTTCGAATACAGGGACGGCCTATGGCTACACCTTC. Amino acid sequence: CASSSNTGTAYGYTF.

This sequence joins TRBV7-3 and TRBJ2-3; TRBD2 matches at 11 bases. Germline V gene sequence: CDR1 SGHTA, CDR2 FQGTGA. This CDR3 is built from 18 residues. Unmatched junction bases numbered 20, after V lost 10 bases and J lost 5 bases. The DNA for the CDR3 is TGTGCCATCAGGAACCCGGGACTAGCGGTAGAGAAACTAGATACGCAGTATTTT. This translates into CAIRNPGLAVEKLDTQYF.

This clonotype was observed once. This clone may be a read error of a much larger clone one base away. The V gene is TRBV9, the J gene TRBJ2-5; D is possibly TRBD1 (6 bases). The CDR3 is 15 residues long. Germline V gene data show CDR1 as SGDLS and CDR2 as YYNGEE. The CDR3 region is CASSPRGGSQEAQYF. The CDR3, as DNA: TGTGCCAGCAGCCCCAGAGGGGGATCTCAAGAGGCCCAGTACTTC.